Here is one T cell receptor beta chain with its context. The antigen is undetermined. Sequence at one end of the junction differs from germline and may be a read error. These data belong to a study of tumor and adjacent non-tumor tissue in lung cancer. Study-wide background: Stage I to III disease affected 10 men and 5 women aged roughly 31 to 85. Study findings and constraints: Tumor TCR diversity, when higher, was linked to shorter survival. Compared with tumor, normal lung showed significantly lower TCR diversity.

The CDR3 contains 12 residues. From germline, CDR1 is SQVTM and CDR2 ANQGSEA. No cell sorting was done before RNA was extracted from the tissue. TCRbeta libraries were built with three rounds of nested PCR, modified from ARM-PCR. A single record per CDR3 protein comes from TCRdb applying MiXCR to the multiplex PCR reads. The sample shows about 93,000 distinct CDR3 sequences, 67% of them seen only once. This receptor was taken from a man aged 55 to 70 with non-small cell lung cancer. The sample consisted of lung tumor tissue. The chain employs TRBV29-1 and TRBJ2-7, with D possibly being TRBD2 (5 bases). CDR3 region: CSAAIEPYEQYF. The CDR3 DNA reads as TGTAGCGCTGCTATAGAGCCCTACGAGCAGTACTTC.